Listed here are 21 T cell receptor beta chains from one sample, sequenced in a study of PD-1 blockade in classical Hodgkin lymphoma. In every patient, relapse followed autologous stem cell transplantation, while exposure to brentuximab vedotin differed. Clones were sequenced by immunoSEQ multiplex PCR, and TCRdb holds only the in-frame ones, with some missing. The sample shows about 13,000 clones, over 75% of them seen only once. This material consisted of peripheral blood mononuclear cells (PBMCs), taken at baseline. These receptors were obtained from a human donor with classical Hodgkin lymphoma.

The chain is built from TRBV5-6 and TRBJ2-7, with 8 bases aligning to TRBD1. This CDR3 contains 15 residues. Trimming at V came to 0 bases and at J to 5 bases, leaving 7 bases not matched to a gene. CDR1 is SGHDT and CDR2 is YYEEEE in the germline V gene. In DNA form, the CDR3 reads TGTGCCAGCAGCTTGGGGACAGGGAGTTACCACGAGCAGTACGTC. As protein: CASSLGTGSYHEQYV.

This rearrangement joins TRBV5-1 to TRBJ1-2; no firm D call. The CDR3 length is 13 residues. V lost 0 bases and J 8 bases, leaving 11 bases between the germline ends. Germline V gene sequence: CDR1 SGHRS, CDR2 YFSETQ. CDR3 in amino acids: CASSLDVGNGYTF. Written as DNA, the CDR3 is TGCGCCAGCAGCTTGGACGTAGGGAACGGCTACACCTTC.

The chain recombines TRBV5-4 with TRBJ2-1; D is perhaps TRBD2 (6 bases). CDR1 and CDR2 (germline): SGHNT, YYREEE (reference sequence). CDR3 size: 13 residues. V gave up 4 bases and J gave up 7 bases, with 12 bases separating them. The CDR3 sequence: CASSPSVLNEQFF. CDR3 bases: TGTGCCAGCAGCCCTAGCGTCCTTAATGAGCAGTTCTTC.

This chain joins TRBV4-3 and TRBJ1-2; maybe TRBD1 (5 bases). Germline values: CDR1 LGHNA, CDR2 YSLEER. This CDR3 is 15 amino acids long. Trimming removed 0 bases at V and 2 bases at J, with 10 bases between. CDR3 residues: CASSQDVGVNYGYTF. CDR3 DNA sequence: TGCGCCAGCAGCCAAGATGTAGGGGTCAACTATGGCTACACCTTC.

This chain connects TRBV2 to TRBJ2-1; D remains unclear. The CDR3 is 11 residues long. Trimming removed 6 bases from V and 10 bases from J, with 10 bases in between. CDR1 SNHLY and CDR2 FYNNEI come from the germline V gene. CDR3 in DNA: TGTGCCAGCAGGTTAAAGGGCGAGCAGTTCTTC. It yields the protein CASRLKGEQFF. The whole variable domain, filled in from reference TRBV2 and TRBJ2-1, reads EPEVTQTPSHQVTQMGQEVILRCVPISNHLYFYWYRQILGQKVEFLVSFYNNEISEKSEIFDDQFSVERPDGSNFTLKIRSTKLEDSAMYFCASRLKGEQFFGPGTRLTVL.

The chain has TRBV13 and TRBJ1-3; perhaps TRBD1 as D (5 bases). The germline V and J ends were trimmed by 5 bases and 7 bases, with 18 bases remaining between them. Germline V gene data show CDR1 as PRHDT and CDR2 as FYEKMQ (reference sequence). The CDR3 totals 15 residues. CDR3 coding DNA: TGTGCCAGCAGCAGACCGGGACCGGTGGGGAACACCATATATTTT. Protein: CASSRPGPVGNTIYF.

The chain is built from TRBV5-4 and TRBJ2-5, with 12 bases lining up with TRBD1. J was trimmed by 3 bases and V by 3 bases; bases with no gene match: 6. Germline-derived CDR1 and CDR2 are SGHNT and YYREEE (reference sequence). This CDR3 has 16 residues. CDR3 residues: CASSSWDRGREETQYF. The CDR3 region has the DNA TGTGCCAGCAGCTCGTGGGACAGGGGGCGTGAAGAGACCCAGTACTTC.

The V call is TRBV2, the J call TRBJ2-1; the match to TRBD2 covers 11 bases. Germline assignment: CDR1 SNHLY and CDR2 FYNNEI. V was pared by 5 bases and J by 6 bases, with 3 bases of the junction left unmatched. The CDR3 loop spans 14 amino acids. CDR3 DNA: TGTGCCAGCAGTTTAGCGGGGGGGATCAATGAGCAGTTCTTC. Encoded protein: CASSLAGGINEQFF.

J is TRBJ2-3 and V is TRBV4-1; perhaps TRBD1 as D (6 bases). The CDR3 sequence is 17 residues long. CDR1 is MGHRA and CDR2 is YSYEKL in the germline V gene. V was cut by 0 bases and J by 2 bases, with 15 bases left in between. The CDR3 nucleotides are TGCGCCAGCAGCCAAGAGACCCTGACAGGATTCACAGATACGCAGTATTTT. The encoded protein is CASSQETLTGFTDTQYF.

This clone was counted only a few times. The gene calls are TRBV11-2 and TRBJ2-3; a possible D gene is TRBD2 (6 bases). Trimming pared 3 bases from V and 2 bases from J, leaving 15 bases between. The CDR3 runs 16 residues. In germline, CDR1 is SGHAT, CDR2 FQNNGV. The CDR3 DNA follows: TGTGCCAGCAGCTTTCTCGAACTAGCTCCCACAGATACGCAGTATTTT. This codes for CASSFLELAPTDTQYF.

V usage is TRBV7-9 and J usage is TRBJ1-4; D remains unclear. V was pared by 5 bases and J by 6 bases, with 10 bases between. Looked up from germline, CDR1 is SEHNR and CDR2 is FQNEAQ (reference sequence). This CDR3 spans 13 amino acids. CDR3 nucleotide sequence: TGTGCCAGCAGCACCGCGACCCATGAAAAACTGTTTTTT. Translation: CASSTATHEKLFF.

The chain links TRBV6-1 to TRBJ2-3, with unresolved D. There are 15 residues in the CDR3. Per the germline V gene, CDR1 is MNHNS and CDR2 is SASEGT. V was trimmed by 2 bases and J by 3 bases, leaving 12 bases between them. CDR3 sequence (DNA): TGTGCCAGCAGTGAACCCCCCGATACGACAGATACGCAGTATTTT. Translation: CASSEPPDTTDTQYF.

V and J are TRBV30 and TRBJ1-1, with D possibly matching TRBD1 (6 bases). CDR3 length equals 14 residues. V was clipped by 0 bases and J by 0 bases, with 8 bases between them. Germline values: CDR1 GTSNPN, CDR2 SVGIG (reference sequence). This chain's CDR3 is CAWSVGGLNTEAFF. The CDR3 DNA is TGTGCCTGGAGTGTCGGGGGCTTGAACACTGAAGCTTTCTTT.

The chain combines TRBV5-6 with TRBJ2-3, with D possibly being TRBD2 (6 bases). CDR1 is SGHDT and CDR2 is YYEEEE in the germline V gene. The CDR3 has 13 residues. Trimming stripped 4 bases from V and 8 bases from J, with 14 bases between. The CDR3 loop is CASSQPSASTQYF. The DNA for the CDR3 is TGTGCCAGCAGCCAGCCTAGCGCGAGTACGCAGTATTTT.

V is TRBV7-9 and J is TRBJ2-7; D possibly matches TRBD1 or TRBD2 (5 bases each). The germline CDR1 and CDR2 sequences are SEHNR and FQNEAQ (reference sequence). Trimming took off 2 bases at V and 6 bases at J, with 8 bases between the two ends. The CDR3 is 12 amino acids. CDR3 loop: CASSLIGGEQYV. CDR3 bases: TGTGCCAGCAGCTTAATTGGGGGCGAGCAGTACGTC.

The J gene is TRBJ1-6, the V gene TRBV9, with 10 bases aligning to TRBD1. The CDR3 is 16 amino acids. Unmatched junction bases numbered 14, after V lost 3 bases and J lost 14 bases. Germline assignment: CDR1 SGDLS and CDR2 YYNGEE. The CDR3 protein is CASSGGTGDRGRALHF. CDR3 bases: TGTGCCAGCAGCGGGGGGACAGGGGACAGGGGCCGGGCCCTCCACTTT. The whole variable domain, filled in from reference TRBV9 and TRBJ1-6, reads DSGVTQTPKHLITATGQRVTLRCSPRSGDLSVYWYQQSLDQGLQFLIQYYNGEERAKGNILERFSAQQFPDLHSELNLSSLELGDSALYFCASSGGTGDRGRALHFGNGTRLTVT.

The chain links TRBV2 to TRBJ2-7, with D perhaps matching TRBD2 (5 bases). CDR1 is SNHLY, CDR2 FYNNEI, per germline. This CDR3 has 15 amino acids. Between the trimmed V and J ends, which lost 2 bases and 7 bases, there was a span of 18 bases. CDR3 residues: CASSEFRHGGWEQYF. CDR3 nucleotides: TGTGCCAGCAGTGAATTTAGGCACGGAGGATGGGAGCAGTACTTC.

The genes are TRBV6-1 and TRBJ2-7; maybe TRBD2 (5 bases). With 1 base removed from V and 4 bases from J, the gap between germline ends came to 14 bases. This CDR3 comprises 15 residues. Germline-derived CDR1 and CDR2 are MNHNS and SASEGT. CDR3 sequence: CASSEVWGWEYEQYV. CDR3 in DNA: TGTGCCAGCAGTGAAGTATGGGGATGGGAGTACGAGCAGTACGTC.

V gene TRBV18 combines with J gene TRBJ2-7; the D call may be TRBD1 or TRBD2 (7 bases each). Germline V gene data show CDR1 as KGHSH and CDR2 as LQKENI. The CDR3 loop spans 14 amino acids. The V end was cut by 4 bases, the J end by 3 bases, with 13 bases between. CDR3 sequence reads: CASSLRGGNYEQYV. In nucleotides, the CDR3 is TGTGCCAGCTCACTCAGGGGGGGAAACTACGAGCAGTACGTC.

Only a few counts were recorded for this clone. The genes are TRBV6-1 and TRBJ1-1, with D perhaps matching TRBD1 (5 bases). Trimming took 8 bases from V and 0 from J, leaving 16 bases between them. CDR1 and CDR2 (germline): MNHNS, SASEGT. The CDR3 totals 15 residues. The CDR3 DNA reads as TGTGCCAGCCCGGGGGGTCCAGGGCTGAACACTGAAGCTTTCTTT. This codes for CASPGGPGLNTEAFF.

V usage is TRBV6-5 and J usage is TRBJ2-5, with D possibly being TRBD2 (5 bases). Germline-derived CDR1 and CDR2 are MNHEY and SVGAGI. Trimming left V 5 bases short and J 4 bases short, with 11 bases between. This CDR3 comprises 13 residues. In nucleotides, the CDR3 is TGTGCCAGCAGTCAAACTAGAGGAGAGACCCAGTACTTC. Translating gives CASSQTRGETQYF.